This paragraph covers one T cell receptor (beta chain) sequence. Its antigen is as yet unknown. V lost 7 bases, J lost 1 base, and 14 bases stayed unmatched. The CDR3 runs to 17 residues. CDR1 is MNHEY, CDR2 SMNVEV, per germline (reference sequence). Donor samples were obtained from healthy Caucasian individuals from Russia, aged 6 to 90. This sample is part of a study of blood T cells in healthy people across ages. Then a second PCR, running about 6 to 12 cycles, was carried out with a sample-barcoded 5' primer and a J-beta primer mix. Each of the cDNA molecules was tagged by a template-switch adaptor with 12 random nucleotides. TCRdb re-called the 5' RACE reads through MiXCR, storing one row per CDR3 protein. The sample gives fewer than 1.5 million distinct CDR3 sequences, 40% to 50% of which show up once; 7.9% is in the top ten. Study observations and caveats: Per-million-T-cell TCR beta diversity fell roughly linearly with age.

This chain links TRBV27 with TRBJ1-2, with TRBD1 matching over 8 bases. The TCR was taken from a woman younger than 30 in good health. Sequencing was performed on blood. The CDR3 region has the DNA TGTGCCAGCATCCCTGAAGGGGTGACAGGGGTTAACTATGGCTACACCTTC. The encoded protein is CASIPEGVTGVNYGYTF.